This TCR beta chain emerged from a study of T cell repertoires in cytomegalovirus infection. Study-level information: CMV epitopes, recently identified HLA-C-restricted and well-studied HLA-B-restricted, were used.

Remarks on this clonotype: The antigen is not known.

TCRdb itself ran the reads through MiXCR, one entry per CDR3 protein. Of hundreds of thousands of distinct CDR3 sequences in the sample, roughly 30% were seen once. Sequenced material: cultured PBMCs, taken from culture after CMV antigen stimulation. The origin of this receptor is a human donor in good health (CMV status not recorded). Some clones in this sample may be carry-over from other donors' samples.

The CDR3 DNA sequence: TGTGCCAGCAGTGATGGCGGGGAGAACCTCAACGAGCAGTACTTC. This gives the protein CASSDGGENLNEQYF. The chain recombines TRBV2 with TRBJ2-7, with D perhaps TRBD2 (6 bases). The V end lost 3 bases, the J end lost 5 bases, and 17 bases lay between the germline ends. This CDR3 is 15 amino acids long. The germline V gene has CDR1 SNHLY and CDR2 FYNNEI.